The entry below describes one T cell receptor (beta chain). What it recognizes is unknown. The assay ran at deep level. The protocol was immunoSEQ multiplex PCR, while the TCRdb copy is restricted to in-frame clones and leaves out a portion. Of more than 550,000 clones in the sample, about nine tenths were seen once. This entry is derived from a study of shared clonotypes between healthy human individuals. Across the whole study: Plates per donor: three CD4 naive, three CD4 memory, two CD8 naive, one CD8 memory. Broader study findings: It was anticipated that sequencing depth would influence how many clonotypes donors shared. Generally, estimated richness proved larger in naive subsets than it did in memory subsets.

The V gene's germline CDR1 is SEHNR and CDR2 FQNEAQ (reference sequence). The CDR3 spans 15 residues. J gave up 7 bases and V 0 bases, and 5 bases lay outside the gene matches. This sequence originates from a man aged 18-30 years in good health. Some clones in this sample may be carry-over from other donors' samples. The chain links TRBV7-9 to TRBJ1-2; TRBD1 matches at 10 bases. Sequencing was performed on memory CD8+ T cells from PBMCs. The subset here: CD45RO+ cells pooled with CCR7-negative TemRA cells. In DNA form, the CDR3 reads TGTGCCAGCAGCTTAGCGGGTGACAGGGGGCTTGGCTACACCTTC. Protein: CASSLAGDRGLGYTF.